Each of the 22 T cell receptor beta chains below was sequenced from the same sample in a study of T cell responses to AZD1222 COVID-19 vaccine. TCRdb keeps only in-frame clones here, not all; method: immunoSEQ multiplex PCR. The sample yields some 120,000 clones, 88% seen once. The sample here was peripheral blood, taken 28 days after the second AZD1222 dose. These receptors were obtained from an adult who received the AZD1222 COVID-19 vaccine.

The chain is built from TRBV6-5 and TRBJ1-5; D is possibly TRBD1 (5 bases). V dropped 11 bases and J dropped 6 bases, with 14 bases sitting between them. The CDR3 sequence is 12 residues long. Germline values: CDR1 MNHEY, CDR2 SVGAGI. The DNA for the CDR3 is TGTGCCGGGTGGGGGATGGGTCAGCCCCAGCATTTT. Its protein is CAGWGMGQPQHF.

The J gene is TRBJ1-2, the V gene TRBV15; D remains unclear. Deletions cut 0 bases from V and 2 bases from J, with 7 bases between. Looked up from germline, CDR1 is LNHNV and CDR2 is YYDKDF (reference sequence). The CDR3 spans 14 residues. The CDR3 DNA reads TGTGCCACCAGCAGAGATGTGGGGAACTATGGCTACACCTTC. It specifies CATSRDVGNYGYTF.

This clone came up once. V is TRBV7-9 and J is TRBJ1-1, with D unclear. Trimming removed 2 bases from V and 4 bases from J, with 14 bases in between. CDR3 length equals 15 residues. Germline-derived CDR1 and CDR2 are SEHNR and FQNEAQ (reference sequence). In nucleotides, the CDR3 is TGTGCCAGCAGCTTATCCGGGCAATCGGGCACTGAAGCTTTCTTT. Translating it yields CASSLSGQSGTEAFF. The full variable domain, rest sourced from reference TRBV7-9 and TRBJ1-1, is DTGVSQNPRHKITKRGQNVTFRCDPISEHNRLYWYRQTLGQGPEFLTYFQNEAQLEKSRLLSDRFSAERPKGSFSTLEIQRTEQGDSAMYLCASSLSGQSGTEAFFGQGTRLTVV.

The chain links TRBV19 to TRBJ1-2; possibly TRBD1 for D (5 bases). Germline assignment: CDR1 LNHDA and CDR2 SQIVND (reference sequence). The CDR3 covers 16 residues. V lost 1 base, J lost 4 bases, and 16 bases lay in between. As DNA, the CDR3 is TGTGCCAGTAGTATAGGGCTGGGGCCCGGCTCCTATGGCTACACCTTC. It specifies CASSIGLGPGSYGYTF.

V usage is TRBV20-1 and J usage is TRBJ1-4; D not certain. CDR3 size: 11 residues. Trimming took off 6 bases at V and 8 bases at J, with 10 bases between the two ends. Germline V gene sequence: CDR1 DFQATT, CDR2 SNEGSKA (reference sequence). In DNA, the CDR3 is TGCAGTGCACACGCGGGGGAAAAACTGTTTTTT. Amino acid sequence: CSAHAGEKLFF.

The gene calls are TRBV19 and TRBJ2-1, with D unresolved. Germline CDR1 reads LNHDA; CDR2 reads SQIVND (reference sequence). The ends were cut back, 6 bases at V and 8 bases at J, with 11 bases in the middle. This CDR3 comprises 12 residues. The CDR3 reads CASRDRYHEQFF. The CDR3 bases are TGTGCCAGTAGGGATAGGTACCATGAGCAGTTCTTC.

The rearrangement uses TRBV6-5 and TRBJ1-4, with D perhaps TRBD1 (6 bases). V was clipped by 0 bases and J by 8 bases, with 13 bases between them. The CDR3 loop spans 15 amino acids. Germline values: CDR1 MNHEY, CDR2 SVGAGI. The CDR3 reads CASSYSTGWDEKLFF. In DNA form, the CDR3 reads TGTGCCAGCAGTTACTCTACAGGGTGGGACGAAAAACTGTTTTTT.

This chain uses TRBV30 with TRBJ2-7; D remains unclear. CDR3 size: 11 residues. The V end was cut by 3 bases, the J end by 3 bases, with 6 bases between. CDR1 GTSNPN and CDR2 SVGIG come from the germline V gene (reference sequence). CDR3 nucleotide sequence: TGTGCCTGGAGCTTCAGCTACGAGCAGTACTTC. Protein: CAWSFSYEQYF.

The rearrangement uses TRBV18 and TRBJ1-1; maybe TRBD1 (6 bases). V dropped 0 bases and J dropped 2 bases, with 10 bases sitting between them. This CDR3 region has 15 residues. Germline lookup yields CDR1 KGHSH and CDR2 LQKENI. DNA for the CDR3: TGTGCCAGCTCACCACCCGGACAGTATAACACTGAAGCTTTCTTT. Protein sequence: CASSPPGQYNTEAFF.

Concerning this clone: A read error is likely, as this CDR3 ends without the conserved phenylalanine or tryptophan. Because the CDR3's place on the DNA is in doubt, the DNA is left out and the CDR3 is given as listed by TCRdb. V and J are TRBV7-2 and TRBJ2-7; TRBD2 is the table's D call, not checked against the DNA. Germline assignment: CDR1 SGHTA and CDR2 FQGNSA. The CDR3 contains 13 residues when both ends are counted. CDR3 in amino acids: CASSYGGGYVKYL.

The chain links TRBV7-9 to TRBJ2-3; perhaps TRBD2 as D (5 bases). CDR1 is SEHNR, CDR2 FQNEAQ, per germline (reference sequence). The CDR3 consists of 14 residues. V lost 2 bases and J 0 bases, leaving 6 bases between the germline ends. The CDR3 bases are TGTGCCAGCAGCTTACGGGATAGCACAGATACGCAGTATTTT. This codes for CASSLRDSTDTQYF.

The rearrangement uses TRBV5-4 and TRBJ1-1; 7 nucleotides match TRBD1. V lost 3 bases and J lost 6; bases outside the gene matches: 8. Germline lookup yields CDR1 SGHNT and CDR2 YYREEE (reference sequence). The CDR3 is made up of 14 amino acids. CDR3 DNA: TGTGCCAGCAGCTCCCCCGACAGGGACGCTGAAGCTTTCTTT. Translation: CASSSPDRDAEAFF. The full variable domain, with the rest looked up from reference TRBV5-4 and TRBJ1-1, is ETGVTQSPTHLIKTRGQQVTLRCSSQSGHNTVSWYQQALGQGPQFIFQYYREEENGRGNFPPRFSGLQFPNYSSELNVNALELDDSALYLCASSSPDRDAEAFFGQGTRLTVV.

The chain uses TRBV19 and TRBJ1-2; D uncertain. The CDR3 totals 13 residues. V gave up 5 bases and J gave up 5 bases, with 12 bases separating them. CDR1 LNHDA and CDR2 SQIVND come from the germline V gene (reference sequence). CDR3 sequence reads: CASSREEPYGYTF. The CDR3 DNA is TGTGCCAGTAGTCGGGAAGAACCGTATGGCTACACCTTC.

The chain links TRBV11-3 to TRBJ2-4, with TRBD1 identical over 7 bases. Per the germline V gene, CDR1 is SGHNT and CDR2 is YENEEA. CDR3 length equals 16 residues. The junction had 7 bases not matched to a gene; V was cut back by 5 bases and J by 0 bases. For the CDR3, the DNA is TGTGCCAGCAGCCCAAGACAGGGAATAGCCAAAAACATTCAGTACTTC. The encoded protein is CASSPRQGIAKNIQYF. Together with reference TRBV11-3 and TRBJ2-4, the CDR3 gives the full variable domain: EAGVVQSPRYKIIEKKQPVAFWCNPISGHNTLYWYLQNLGQGPELLIRYENEEAVDDSQLPKDRFSAERLKGVDSTLKIQPAELGDSAVYLCASSPRQGIAKNIQYFGAGTRLSVL.

The chain uses TRBV11-2 and TRBJ2-1, with 9 positions matching TRBD1. This CDR3 spans 15 amino acids. Germline V CDR1 and CDR2: SGHAT, FQNNGV. Unmatched junction bases numbered 7, after V lost 5 bases and J lost 5 bases. The DNA for the CDR3 is TGTGCCAGCAGCCAAGGACAGGGGACACACAATGAGCAGTTCTTC. It specifies CASSQGQGTHNEQFF. Combining the CDR3 with reference TRBV11-2 and TRBJ2-1 gives the whole variable domain EAGVAQSPRYKIIEKRQSVAFWCNPISGHATLYWYQQILGQGPKLLIQFQNNGVVDDSQLPKDRFSAERLKGVDSTLKIQPAKLEDSAVYLCASSQGQGTHNEQFFGPGTRLTVL.

This clone was observed once. The chain uses TRBV4-3 and TRBJ2-3; 14 bases match TRBD2. The CDR3 is 20 amino acids. Germline V gene sequence: CDR1 LGHNA, CDR2 YSLEER. After removal of 3 bases from V and 0 bases from J, the junction contained 11 bases not matched to a gene. The CDR3 protein is CASSQETSGGETPSTDTQYF. CDR3 bases: TGCGCCAGCAGCCAGGAGACTAGCGGGGGGGAGACTCCTAGCACAGATACGCAGTATTTT.

The chain joins TRBV7-3 to TRBJ2-1; D is ambiguous. Trimming removed 1 base from V and 6 bases from J, with 13 bases in between. Per the germline V gene, CDR1 is SGHTA and CDR2 is FQGTGA. The CDR3 is made up of 15 amino acids. In DNA, the CDR3 is TGTGCCAGCAGCTTAAGGGCTCTAACTTCCAATGAGCAGTTCTTC. Its protein product is CASSLRALTSNEQFF.

The chain couples TRBV7-2 to TRBJ1-4; TRBD1 is a possible D gene (5 bases). This CDR3 comprises 14 residues. Germline CDR1 is SGHTA and CDR2 is FQGNSA. Deletions cut 4 bases from V and 7 bases from J, with 13 bases between. CDR3 in amino acids: CASSSSGAGEKLFF. Here the CDR3 DNA reads TGTGCCAGCAGCTCCTCCGGGGCGGGTGAAAAACTGTTTTTT.

In this sample, this clone turned up a few times. The chain links TRBV19 to TRBJ1-5; D ambiguous. Germline-derived CDR1 and CDR2 are LNHDA and SQIVND (reference sequence). There are 16 residues in the CDR3. The germline V and J ends were trimmed by 1 base and 6 bases, with 16 bases remaining between them. CDR3 residues: CASSIAFWRRTQPQHF. In DNA, the CDR3 is TGTGCCAGTAGTATAGCGTTTTGGAGGAGAACTCAGCCCCAGCATTTT.

The J gene is TRBJ1-3, the V gene TRBV7-8; weak D call: TRBD1 (5 bases). Trimming pared 3 bases from V and 0 bases from J, leaving 12 bases between. Per germline, CDR1 SGHVS and CDR2 FQNEAQ. This CDR3 is 16 amino acids long. The CDR3 region is CASSLEWGGSGNTIYF. The CDR3 bases are TGTGCCAGCAGCTTGGAATGGGGGGGCTCTGGAAACACCATATATTTT.

This clone was observed once. This chain connects TRBV21-1 to TRBJ2-3; TRBD2, the table's D call, lacks a check against the DNA. TRBV21-1 is recorded as a pseudogene. The CDR3 is 14 amino acids. Here the CDR3 reads CASNGGSGTDTQYF. The CDR3 DNA reads as TGTGCCAGCAACGGGGGAAGCGGCACAGATACGCAGTATTTT.

The chain combines TRBV4-1 with TRBJ2-7; D gene ambiguous. V was clipped by 1 base and J by 2 bases, with 6 bases between them. The germline CDR1 and CDR2 sequences are MGHRA and YSYEKL. This CDR3 has 13 residues. CDR3 residues: CASSQVSTYEQYF. The CDR3 coding sequence is TGCGCCAGCAGCCAAGTGTCCACCTACGAGCAGTACTTC.